This passage covers 13 T cell receptor beta chains from one sample sequenced in a study of CD8 T cells in Susac syndrome. With random hexamers, reverse transcription was performed on about 0.5 to 1 ug of RNA. TCRdb re-called the immunoSEQ multiplex PCR reads through MiXCR, storing one row per CDR3 protein. The sample includes about 300,000 distinct CDR3 sequences, 89% seen only once; the top ten take about 0.17%. The sequenced sample consisted of CD8+ T cells from PBMCs. Receptor source: a human donor with multiple sclerosis.

This rearrangement joins TRBV6-2 or TRBV6-3 to TRBJ2-7; a weak D match, TRBD1 (6 bases). V lost 0 bases and J 7 bases, leaving 13 bases between the germline ends. CDR3 length: 14 residues. Germline loops: CDR1 MNHEY, CDR2 SVGEGT. In DNA, the CDR3 is TGTGCCAGCAGTTACTCGGGCGTCAGGGGTGAGCAGTACTTC. It specifies CASSYSGVRGEQYF.

CDR3 residues: CASSQDFETGVREQYF. Here the CDR3 DNA reads TGCGCCAGCAGCCAAGATTTTGAGACAGGGGTTCGTGAGCAGTACTTC. This chain links TRBV4-3 with TRBJ2-7; 8 nucleotides align to TRBD1. CDR1 and CDR2 from the germline V gene are LGHNA and YSLEER. V was clipped by 0 bases and J by 7 bases; unmatched bases: 11. CDR3 length: 16 residues.

This clonotype appeared a single time. The rearrangement joins TRBV7-9 to TRBJ1-2; D gene uncertain. In germline, CDR1 is SEHNR, CDR2 FQNEAQ (reference sequence). This CDR3 has 18 amino acids. Trimming left V 3 bases short and J 2 bases short, with 22 bases between. The CDR3 sequence is CASSFPLGGGDGNYGYTF. The CDR3 DNA sequence: TGTGCCAGCAGCTTCCCATTAGGCGGCGGAGACGGAAACTATGGCTACACCTTC. Filled out from reference TRBV7-9 and TRBJ1-2, the complete variable domain reads DTGVSQNPRHKITKRGQNVTFRCDPISEHNRLYWYRQTLGQGPEFLTYFQNEAQLEKSRLLSDRFSAERPKGSFSTLEIQRTEQGDSAMYLCASSFPLGGGDGNYGYTFGSGTRLTVV.

The V and J genes are TRBV29-1 and TRBJ2-2; D unclear. The V end lost 4 bases, the J end lost 9 bases, and 15 bases lay between the germline ends. Germline-derived CDR1 and CDR2 are SQVTM and ANQGSEA. The CDR3 is 13 amino acids. The CDR3 region has the DNA TGCAGCGTTGCTTCCCCCCCTCGACGGGAGCTGTTTTTT. Translated: CSVASPPRRELFF.

This clonotype was detected a few times. The chain employs TRBV11-2 and TRBJ2-7; no clear D. V was trimmed by 1 base and J by 7 bases, leaving 5 bases between them. Per the germline V gene, CDR1 is SGHAT and CDR2 is FQNNGV. This CDR3 has 11 residues. In nucleotides, the CDR3 is TGTGCCAGCAGCTTAGGAGAGGAGCAGTACTTC. As protein: CASSLGEEQYF.

The rearrangement links TRBV4-1 to TRBJ2-7; D is possibly TRBD2 (7 bases). The CDR3 loop spans 16 amino acids. Germline V gives CDR1 MGHRA, CDR2 YSYEKL. The V gene lost 4 bases and the J gene lost 6 bases, with 22 bases spanning the gap. This CDR3 reads CASSPIGGLQGLEQYF. The CDR3 region has the DNA TGCGCCAGCAGCCCAATCGGGGGGCTCCAGGGCCTCGAGCAGTACTTC.

CDR3 DNA sequence: TGTGCCAGCAGCTTAGACAGAAACGAGCAGTACTTC. Amino acids: CASSLDRNEQYF. V and J are TRBV7-9 and TRBJ2-7; D remains unclear. The CDR3 runs 12 residues. Deletions cut 1 base from V and 5 bases from J, with 6 bases between. CDR1 SEHNR and CDR2 FQNEAQ come from the germline V gene (reference sequence).

This clonotype has a handful of counts. The chain joins TRBV13 to TRBJ2-1; D unclear. Looked up from germline, CDR1 is PRHDT and CDR2 is FYEKMQ (reference sequence). V lost 1 base, J lost 3 bases, and 7 bases lay in between. CDR3 length: 14 residues. As DNA, the CDR3 is TGTGCCAGCAGCTTAGAAGCTGGCTACAATGAGCAGTTCTTC. Protein product: CASSLEAGYNEQFF.

This clonotype was counted a few times. The chain carries TRBV29-1 and TRBJ2-7, with 8 nucleotides matching TRBD2. J gave up 6 bases and V 4 bases, and 11 bases lay outside the gene matches. CDR1 is SQVTM and CDR2 is ANQGSEA in the germline V gene. The length of the CDR3 is 14 residues. Written as DNA, the CDR3 is TGCAGCGTTGCGGTCGGTAGCGGGACGGGCGAGCAGTACTTC. Translating gives CSVAVGSGTGEQYF.

This chain connects TRBV19 to TRBJ2-7, with D perhaps TRBD2 (5 bases). Trimming left V 10 bases short and J 0 bases short, with 19 bases between. CDR1 LNHDA and CDR2 SQIVND come from the germline V gene (reference sequence). This CDR3 is 15 amino acids long. The CDR3, as DNA: TGTGCCACCCAAGAATTAGCTGGGAGCTCCTACGAGCAGTACTTC. It codes for CATQELAGSSYEQYF.

V and J are TRBV6-6 and TRBJ2-2, with D possibly matching TRBD2 (5 bases). CDR3 size: 16 residues. Germline V gene sequence: CDR1 MNHNY, CDR2 SVGAGI (reference sequence). The V gene lost 2 bases and the J gene lost 2 bases, with 12 bases spanning the gap. The CDR3 DNA is TGTGCCAGCAGTTACCCCGGGAAGTTAAACACCGGGGAGCTGTTTTTT. Its translation is CASSYPGKLNTGELFF.

V usage is TRBV5-4 and J usage is TRBJ2-7; 8 bases line up with TRBD2. Germline CDR1 reads SGHNT; CDR2 reads YYREEE (reference sequence). The V gene end was trimmed by 1 base and the J gene end by 5 bases; junction bases not matched to a gene: 5. The length of the CDR3 is 14 residues. The CDR3 coding sequence is TGTGCCAGCAGCTTGCAACTAGCGGAAAACGAGCAGTACTTC. This sequence encodes CASSLQLAENEQYF.

The chain employs TRBV7-2 and TRBJ1-5, with 8 bases that match TRBD1. CDR1 is SGHTA, CDR2 FQGNSA, per germline. This CDR3 comprises 14 residues. V lost 5 bases to trimming and J lost 5 bases; unmatched junction nucleotides: 5. The CDR3 DNA reads TGTGCCAGCAGCATCGGACAGGGATATCAGCCCCAGCATTTT. Translation gives CASSIGQGYQPQHF.